A single sample gave rise to the 9 T cell receptor beta chains below, sequenced in a study of blood T cell repertoires in COVID-19. Measured with immunoSEQ multiplex PCR; TCRdb has only the in-frame clones, and not every one. Of about 330,000 clones listed, roughly 90% are singletons. The sample taken for sequencing was peripheral blood. All receptors derive from a woman between 45 and 60 years old with active or convalescent COVID-19.

The rearrangement links TRBV4-3 to TRBJ2-1; 8 positions agree with TRBD2. The CDR3 sequence is 14 residues long. Per germline, CDR1 LGHNA and CDR2 YSLEER. With V trimmed by 1 base and J by 8 bases, 4 bases remained unmatched. CDR3 region: CASSQVRAGDEQFF. CDR3 nucleotides: TGCGCCAGCAGCCAAGTGAGAGCGGGGGATGAGCAGTTCTTC.

The chain combines TRBV12-5 with TRBJ1-2; no clear D gene. The CDR3 is 10 residues long. The ends were cut back, 6 bases at V and 8 bases at J, with 7 bases in the middle. Germline lookup yields CDR1 LGHNT and CDR2 FRNRAP. In DNA form, the CDR3 reads TGTGCTAGTGGCCCGGGGGGCTACACCTTC. Translating it yields CASGPGGYTF.

The chain combines TRBV27 with TRBJ2-7; no clear D. The V end was cut by 8 bases, the J end by 3 bases, with 5 bases between. This CDR3 has 10 amino acids. Looked up from germline, CDR1 is MNHEY and CDR2 is SMNVEV (reference sequence). The CDR3 region is CASGGYEQYF. CDR3 coding DNA: TGTGCCAGCGGCGGCTACGAGCAGTACTTC.

The DNA for the CDR3 is TGTGCCGCCGGGAGGAGTTCCTACAATGAGCAGTTCTTC. This sequence encodes CAAGRSSYNEQFF. The rearrangement links TRBV6-5 to TRBJ2-1; 7 bases are shared with TRBD2. Germline-derived CDR1 and CDR2 are MNHEY and SVGAGI. After removal of 11 bases from V and 1 base from J, the junction contained 5 bases not matched to a gene. The length of the CDR3 is 13 residues.

V usage is TRBV5-4 and J usage is TRBJ2-7, with 7 bases fitting TRBD1. CDR3 length: 14 residues. V was pared by 4 bases and J by 0 bases, with 4 bases of the junction left unmatched. Germline V CDR1 and CDR2: SGHNT, YYREEE (reference sequence). The DNA of the CDR3 is TGTGCCAGCAGCCCGGACAGGTTCTCCTACGAGCAGTACTTC. Protein sequence: CASSPDRFSYEQYF.

The J gene is TRBJ1-2, the V gene TRBV28, with D unclear. The CDR3 runs to 11 residues. The germline V and J ends were trimmed by 5 bases and 6 bases, with 7 bases remaining between them. Germline assignment: CDR1 MDHEN and CDR2 SYDVKM. This CDR3 is CASSPMNGYTF. The CDR3, as DNA: TGTGCCAGCAGTCCTATGAATGGCTACACCTTC.

This chain uses TRBV10-2 with TRBJ1-6; 7 bases are shared with TRBD1. Germline values: CDR1 WSHSY, CDR2 SAAADI. J lost 7 bases, V lost 7 bases, and 7 bases had no gene match. The CDR3 contains 14 residues. CDR3 in DNA: TGCGCCAGCACCATGACAGGGTTCAATTCACCCCTCCACTTT. This sequence encodes CASTMTGFNSPLHF.

This clone turned up a few times. The chain is built from TRBV18 and TRBJ1-6; maybe TRBD1 (5 bases). Germline-derived CDR1 and CDR2 are KGHSH and LQKENI. The CDR3 spans 16 residues. V lost 6 bases to trimming and J lost 0 bases, with 12 bases between them. This chain's CDR3 is CASSGDFRSYNSPLHF. CDR3 coding DNA: TGTGCCAGCTCCGGGGACTTCCGCTCCTATAATTCACCCCTCCACTTT.

The V gene is TRBV5-4, the J gene TRBJ2-7, with D unresolved. Germline loops: CDR1 SGHNT, CDR2 YYREEE (reference sequence). Trimming stripped 3 bases from V and 1 base from J, with 8 bases between. This CDR3 region has 13 residues. CDR3 bases: TGTGCCAGCAGCTGGGCCCTATCCTACGAGCAGTACTTC. Protein sequence: CASSWALSYEQYF.